One T cell receptor (beta chain) is described in this entry. Its specific antigen is unknown. No base-level quality is on record; no much larger clone is a single base apart. A total of roughly 30 patients with locally advanced or metastatic urothelial carcinoma, treated at Memorial Sloan Kettering on a trial protocol, made up the cohort. Peripheral blood mononuclear cells were collected pretreatment and during treatment, with between 1 and 8 total time points per patient. The Qiagen DNeasy Blood extraction kit was used to purify genomic DNA from total PBMCs and tumor samples. PBMCs were collected pretreatment and during treatment and were isolated and stored as previously described. The CDR3 has 17 amino acids, counting the end cysteine and phenylalanine. The CDR3 DNA has 51 bases and is translated from base 1. Trimming takes 5 bases off V and 2 bases off J; junction bases not matched to a gene: 11. The germline V gene (reference sequence) supplies CDR1 MNHEY and CDR2 SMNVEV.

The data belong to a study of PD-L1 blockade in urothelial cancer (TCRdb year 2017). General notes on the study: Therapy was started at some point between 2014 and 2016 for all patients, and atezolizumab 1,200 mg was administered intravenously every 3 weeks. About 90% of the 29 patients were males with bladder-origin urothelial cancer, and about 65% of the 29 reported a prior smoking history. Patients had an ECOG performance status of 0 or 1 and had received between 0 and 3 prior chemotherapy regimens. Blood samples were analyzed 3 weeks after the start of treatment (second dose) and 6 weeks after the start of treatment. Blood samples gave median yields of approximately 130,000 T cells and over 80,000 unique TCRs, along with a median clonality of around 0.075. Somatic, immune and clinical correlates of response to PD-L1 blockade with atezolizumab in urothelial cancer were the focus of an exploratory multi-omic analysis. Pretreatment tumor samples and matched peripheral blood, collected serially before and after atezolizumab treatment, underwent TCR sequencing. Durable clinical benefit was defined as a progression-free survival longer than 6 months, and TCR features were additionally tested against progression-free survival and overall survival. In the same patients, pretreatment tumors underwent whole exome sequencing and RNA sequencing in addition to TCR sequencing. Durable clinical benefit was achieved by nine patients and was not achieved by 20 patients. Pretreatment blood TCR-seq was available for twenty-nine patients, at least one posttreatment blood collection was obtained for 24 patients, and tumor TCR-seq was available for 24 patients. Study-wide findings and limitations: A pretreatment peripheral blood TCR clonality below the median was linked to improved progression-free and overall survival. At 3 weeks after the start of treatment, tumor-associated TCR clones in peripheral blood had expanded more in patients with durable benefit (n ≈ 20, p = 0.022). Small sample size (n ≈ 30) and many exploratory analyses mean the results are intended to be hypothesis-generating.

Synthetic TCR analog templates were spiked into each PCR to estimate absolute template abundance from read counts. The immunoSEQ assay was used to amplify TCRbeta CDR3 regions from genomic DNA with bias-controlled V and J gene primers. Sequencing of rearranged TCRbeta segments was done at approximately 20X coverage. On the study's bioinformatics: Sequencing errors were corrected by clustering, and CDR3s were annotated against IMGT so that V, D and J genes could be assigned. Downstream analyses used only productive TCRbeta rearrangements, leaving out any out-of-frame or stop-codon sequences. Clonality was calculated as one minus the Shannon entropy normalized by the log of the number of unique productive sequences. Fisher's exact test with Benjamini-Hochberg correction, using a cutoff of adjusted p below 0.01, was how clones that differed between time points or between blood and tumor were identified. In TCRdb, the immuneACCESS table is reduced to in-frame sequences with V and J assigned. These tables do not hold every clone; where another copy was compared, an unresolved V gene accounts for under half, and the others remain unexplained. That table is the source of V, J and clone size, and D and trimming were worked out from the DNA. The table for this sample lists 50,000 or so clones; roughly 80% of them were counted only once. The ten most abundant clones make up more than 3.5% of the sample.

The sequence joins TRBV27 to TRBJ2-7; 11 central nucleotides agree with TRBD2. This specimen consisted of PBMCs, obtained around atezolizumab (anti-PD-L1) treatment. This clonotype originated in a man aged 65 to 85 with urothelial cancer. The bases read TGTGCCAGCAGTCGCCTAGCGGGAGGCATCTACCCCTACGAGCAGTACTTC. This encodes CASSRLAGGIYPYEQYF.